This entry is about one T cell receptor (beta chain). Its antigen is currently unknown. The data derive from a study of Ad26.COV2.S vaccination and SARS-CoV-2 variants. The wider study: Ad26.COV2.S, an intramuscular injection, was given once or twice 56 days apart.

Treatment described: 15 to 20 received Ad26.COV2.S at low or high dose, single or two shots; about 5 received placebo; per-sample allocation not given. It was on day 63 after the first vaccine or placebo injection that samples were taken. An adult aged 18-55 years in Boston served as the donor. Wuhan-strain SARS-CoV-2 spike was expressed by the Ad26 vector that made up the vaccine. Sequencing used immunoSEQ multiplex PCR; TCRdb keeps in-frame clones, though not all of them. The table includes 300,000 to 400,000 clones, around 87% detected once. The CDR3 is made up of 16 amino acids. In germline, CDR1 is MGHRA, CDR2 YSYEKL. J gave up 6 bases and V 0 bases, and 6 bases lay outside the gene matches. Study outcomes and limitations: With respect to non-spike TCR breadth, vaccine and placebo recipients were similar.

This chain joins TRBV4-1 and TRBJ2-2, with 8 bases fitting TRBD1. The sequence was collected from a person between 18 and 60 years old who received the Ad26.COV2.S COVID-19 vaccine or a placebo. The sequences come from peripheral blood, collected in a trial of Ad26.COV2.S vaccine versus placebo. The CDR3 region has the DNA TGCGCCAGCAGCCAAGATAGGGGACAGGCGGCCGGGGAGCTGTTTTTT. It encodes CASSQDRGQAAGELFF.